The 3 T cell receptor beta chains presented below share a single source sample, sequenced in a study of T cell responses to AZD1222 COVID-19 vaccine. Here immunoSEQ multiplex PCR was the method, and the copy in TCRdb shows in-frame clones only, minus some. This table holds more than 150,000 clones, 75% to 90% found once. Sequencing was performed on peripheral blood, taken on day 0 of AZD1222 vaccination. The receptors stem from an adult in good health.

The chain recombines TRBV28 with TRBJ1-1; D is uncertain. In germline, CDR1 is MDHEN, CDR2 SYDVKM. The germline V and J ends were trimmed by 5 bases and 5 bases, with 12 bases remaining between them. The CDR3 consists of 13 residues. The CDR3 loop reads CASSPGVRTEAFF. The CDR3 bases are TGTGCCAGCAGTCCAGGAGTTAGAACTGAAGCTTTCTTT.

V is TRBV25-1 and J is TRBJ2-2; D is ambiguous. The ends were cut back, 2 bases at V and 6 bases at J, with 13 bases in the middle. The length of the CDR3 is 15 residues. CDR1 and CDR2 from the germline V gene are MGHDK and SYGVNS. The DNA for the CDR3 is TGTGCCAGCAGTGAAATCTCTAGGAGTCCCGGGGAGCTGTTTTTT. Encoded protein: CASSEISRSPGELFF.

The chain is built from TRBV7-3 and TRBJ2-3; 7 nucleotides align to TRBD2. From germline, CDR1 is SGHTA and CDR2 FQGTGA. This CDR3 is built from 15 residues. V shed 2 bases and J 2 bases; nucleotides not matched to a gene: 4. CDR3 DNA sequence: TGTGCCAGCAGCTTAGGGCTAGCGGCCACAGATACGCAGTATTTT. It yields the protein CASSLGLAATDTQYF. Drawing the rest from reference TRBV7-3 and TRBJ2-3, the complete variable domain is GAGVSQTPSNKVTEKGKYVELRCDPISGHTALYWYRQSLGQGPEFLIYFQGTGAADDSGLPNDRFFAVRPEGSVSTLKIQRTERGDSAVYLCASSLGLAATDTQYFGPGTRLTVL.